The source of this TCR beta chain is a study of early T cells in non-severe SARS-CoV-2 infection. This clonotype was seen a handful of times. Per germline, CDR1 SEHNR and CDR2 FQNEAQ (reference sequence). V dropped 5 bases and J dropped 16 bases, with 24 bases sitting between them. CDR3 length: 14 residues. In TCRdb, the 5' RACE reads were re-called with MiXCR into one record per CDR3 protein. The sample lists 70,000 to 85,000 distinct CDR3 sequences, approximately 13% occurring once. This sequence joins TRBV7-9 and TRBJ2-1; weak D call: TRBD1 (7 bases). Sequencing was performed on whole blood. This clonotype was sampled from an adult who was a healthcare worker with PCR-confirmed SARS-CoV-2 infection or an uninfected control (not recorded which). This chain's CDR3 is CASSLLSAGQSLFF. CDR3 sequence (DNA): TGTGCCAGCAGCCTACTCAGCGCGGGACAGAGTTTATTCTTC.